A selection of T cell receptor beta chains follows, all from one sample in a study of CD8+ T cells in alopecia areata. Profiled with immunoSEQ multiplex PCR; TCRdb holds only in-frame clones, not every one. The sample lists fewer than 250,000 clones, approximately 61% occurring once. The material was CD4+ T cells sorted from blood, obtained at week 24, from a patient treated with tofacitinib. Source of these receptors: a human donor with alopecia areata. CDR3s include the opening cysteine and the closing phenylalanine or tryptophan. The order of the fields is clone size, CDR3 length, J gene, D gene, V gene, CDR3 protein, CDR3 DNA. The D gene is left open where the match is weak. Not every row has a clone size; where given, it reads once, few, many or a size class.

- 14 TRBJ2-5 - TRBV18 CASSPVGVQETQYF TGTGCCAGCTCACCAGTGGGGGTCCAAGAGACCCAGTACTTC
- 14 TRBJ2-2 - TRBV11-2 CASSLVGFTGELFF TGTGCCAGCAGCTTAGTGGGTTTCACCGGGGAGCTGTTTTTT
- 14 TRBJ2-3 - TRBV7-9 CASSQDSGTDTQYF TGTGCCAGCAGCCAAGACAGCGGCACAGATACGCAGTATTTT
- 14 TRBJ2-3 - TRBV29-1 CSVELRGPTDTQYF TGCAGCGTTGAATTGCGGGGGCCCACAGATACGCAGTATTTT
- 15 TRBJ1-2 - TRBV4-1 CASSQVRREGWGYTF TGCGCCAGCAGCCAAGTGAGAAGGGAGGGTTGGGGCTACACCTTC
- 14 TRBJ1-2 - TRBV30 CAWTGLQRPFGYTF TGTGCCTGGACGGGGTTGCAGCGCCCATTTGGCTACACCTTC
- 15 TRBJ2-5 - TRBV5-1 CASSLARGKQETQYF TGCGCCAGCAGCTTGGCCAGGGGTAAACAAGAGACCCAGTACTTC
- 12 TRBJ2-7 TRBD1 TRBV29-1 CSGKTGGYEQYF TGCAGCGGGAAAACAGGGGGCTACGAGCAGTACTTC
- 16 TRBJ2-7 - TRBV27 CASRRGAGALSWEQYF TGTGCCAGCAGAAGGGGGGCAGGGGCCCTTAGCTGGGAGCAGTACTTC
- 8 TRBJ1-2 - TRBV10-1 CASDGYTF TGCGCCAGCGATGGCTACACCTTC
- 12 TRBJ2-7 - TRBV7-2 CASSLGLLPLDF TGTGCCAGCAGCTTAGGATTGCTACCGTTGGACTTC
- 11 TRBJ2-1 TRBD2 TRBV20-1 CSAPTSSGQFF TGCAGTGCCCCGACTAGCTCTGGGCAGTTCTTC
- 15 TRBJ1-2 - TRBV19 CASKTPGTANYGYTF TGTGCCAGTAAAACCCCGGGAACAGCTAACTATGGCTACACCTTC
few 13 TRBJ2-5 - TRBV30 CAWSATGEETQYF TGTGCCTGGAGTGCTACCGGGGAAGAGACCCAGTACTTC
few 13 TRBJ2-3 - TRBV27 CASSLSLENTQYF TGTGCCAGCAGTTTATCGCTTGAAAATACGCAGTATTTT
once 14 TRBJ1-6 - TRBV29-1 CSVIVGGSDSPLHF TGCAGCGTTATTGTCGGGGGTTCAGATTCACCCCTCCACTTT
- 14 TRBJ1-4 - TRBV27 CASSLGSGGEKLFF TGTGCCAGCAGTTTAGGGTCAGGAGGGGAAAAACTGTTTTTT
few 14 TRBJ1-6 TRBD1 TRBV19 CASSATGAYSPLHF TGTGCCAGTAGTGCGACAGGGGCTTATTCACCCCTCCACTTT
- 13 TRBJ1-1 - TRBV29-1 CSVMASENTEAFF TGCAGCGTGATGGCATCCGAGAACACTGAAGCTTTCTTT
- 14 TRBJ1-1 - TRBV29-1 CSVEDLKGPPEAFF TGCAGCGTTGAAGACCTGAAGGGACCCCCTGAAGCTTTCTTT
- 15 TRBJ2-7 TRBD2 TRBV6-1 CASRATSGGGYEQYF TGTGCCAGCAGGGCAACTAGCGGGGGTGGCTACGAGCAGTACTTC
- 14 TRBJ1-1 - TRBV2 CASRKTVSSSEAFF TGTGCCAGCAGGAAGACAGTATCATCATCTGAAGCTTTCTTT
- 14 TRBJ2-3 - TRBV10-3 CASSDQPSGDTQYF TGTGCCAGCAGTGATCAGCCAAGTGGGGATACGCAGTATTTT
- 15 TRBJ2-1 TRBD1 TRBV5-6 CASNTDRGPYNEQFF TGTGCCAGCAACACGGACAGGGGGCCCTACAATGAGCAGTTCTTC
few 14 TRBJ1-1 - TRBV11-2 CASSLDRMNTEAFF TGTGCCAGCAGCTTAGACAGAATGAACACTGAAGCTTTCTTT
- 15 TRBJ2-5 - TRBV30 CAWSVNSRPGETQYF TGTGCCTGGAGCGTTAACAGTAGACCCGGGGAGACCCAGTACTTC
once 13 TRBJ1-1 - TRBV6-1 CASSPPGGTEAFF TGTGCCAGCAGTCCCCCTGGGGGGACTGAAGCTTTCTTT